These 23 T cell receptor beta chains came from one sample sequenced in a study of shared clonotypes between healthy human individuals. Only in-frame clones appear in the TCRdb table, and some are missing; sequencing was by immunoSEQ multiplex PCR. The sample gives approximately 500,000 clones, roughly 80% of which show up once; approximately 11% is in the top ten. Sequenced input: PBMCs. The receptors here all came from a woman aged 40 to 50 in good health. Some clones in this sample may be carry-over from other donors' samples.

The chain carries TRBV16 and TRBJ1-1, with 7 bases identical to TRBD1. V lost 5 bases, J lost 5 bases, and 11 bases stayed unmatched. From germline, CDR1 is KGHSY and CDR2 FQNENV. This CDR3 region has 15 residues. The CDR3 DNA follows: TGTGCCAGCAGCTCACAACAGGGGTGGGGGACTGAAGCTTTCTTT. Protein sequence: CASSSQQGWGTEAFF.

This clone has only a few counts. The CDR3 DNA sequence: TGTGCCAGCAGTTTCCGGCTCGACAGCCTAACCTACGAGCAGTACTTC. This sequence encodes CASSFRLDSLTYEQYF. J is TRBJ2-7 and V is TRBV28, with D possibly TRBD1 on 5 matching bases. CDR1 MDHEN and CDR2 SYDVKM come from the germline V gene. The CDR3 runs to 16 residues. V lost 3 bases and J 2 bases, leaving 17 bases between the germline ends.

A word on this clone: The same CDR3 is also encoded by other DNA sequences in this sample. V gene TRBV30 combines with J gene TRBJ1-2; D is unresolved. The V gene's germline CDR1 is GTSNPN and CDR2 SVGIG (reference sequence). The CDR3 runs to 12 residues. The V end lost 3 bases, the J end lost 4 bases, and 9 bases lay between the germline ends. The CDR3 here is CAWRVSPYGYTF. In DNA, the CDR3 is TGTGCCTGGAGGGTATCCCCCTATGGCTACACCTTC. Variable domain in full (rest from reference TRBV30 and TRBJ1-2): SQTIHQWPATLVQPVGSPLSLECTVEGTSNPNLYWYRQAAGRGLQLLFYSVGIGQISSEVPQNLSASRPQDRQFILSSKKLLLSDSGFYLCAWRVSPYGYTFGSGTRLTVV.

Comment on this clone: A far larger clone differs by one base, so this is likely a read error. The sample has other DNA sequences that encode this CDR3 too. The V call is TRBV7-2, the J call TRBJ2-7; no definite D call. Germline V gene lookup returns CDR1 SGHTA and CDR2 FQGNSA. The CDR3 is 15 amino acids. CDR3 loop: CASSLVQASSYEQYF. The CDR3 nucleotides are TGCGCCAGCAGCTTAGTCCAGGCCAGCTCCTACGAGCAGTACTTC.

This clone showed up just once. This chain links TRBV4-1 with TRBJ1-2; tentative D call: TRBD1 (5 bases). Deletions cut 0 bases from V and 1 base from J, with 9 bases between. This CDR3 comprises 15 residues. The germline V gene encodes CDR1 MGHRA and CDR2 YSYEKL. The CDR3 protein is CASSQDLQVNYGYTF. In DNA form, the CDR3 reads TGCGCCAGCAGCCAAGATTTACAGGTTAACTATGGCTACACCTTC.

The chain carries TRBV15 and TRBJ2-3; 7 bases map to TRBD2. Germline V gene sequence: CDR1 LNHNV, CDR2 YYDKDF (reference sequence). CDR3 length equals 14 residues. The ends lost 3 bases at V and 4 bases at J; junction bases unmatched: 4. The CDR3 bases are TGTGCCACCAGCAGGATTGGACTAGCAGATACGCAGTATTTT. Residues: CATSRIGLADTQYF.

This clone was counted once. Distinct nucleotide sequences in the sample also encode this CDR3. This chain links TRBV18 with TRBJ1-5; D not certain. Germline V CDR1 and CDR2: KGHSH, LQKENI. Trimming removed 2 bases at V and 2 bases at J, with 4 bases between. The length of the CDR3 is 13 residues. The CDR3 reads CASSPEGNQPQHF. For the CDR3, the DNA is TGTGCCAGCTCACCAGAGGGCAATCAGCCCCAGCATTTT. The complete variable domain, with remaining parts taken from reference TRBV18 and TRBJ1-5, reads NAGVMQNPRHLVRRRGQEARLRCSPMKGHSHVYWYRQLPEEGLKFMVYLQKENIIDESGMPKERFSAEFPKEGPSILRIQQVVRGDSAAYFCASSPEGNQPQHFGDGTRLSIL.

The gene calls are TRBV11-1 and TRBJ2-5, with D perhaps matching TRBD2 (6 bases). The CDR3 totals 15 residues. The germline V and J ends were trimmed by 2 bases and 3 bases, with 13 bases remaining between them. CDR1 SGHAT and CDR2 FQDESV come from the germline V gene (reference sequence). CDR3 sequence: CASSLLRRREETQYF. In DNA form, the CDR3 reads TGTGCCAGCAGCTTACTTCGTAGGAGGGAAGAGACCCAGTACTTC.

Concerning this clone: This is likely an artifact of a read error, given a far larger clone one base away. The chain is built from TRBV20-1 and TRBJ2-5, with D possibly matching TRBD1 (5 bases). Looked up from germline, CDR1 is DFQATT and CDR2 is SNEGSKA (reference sequence). CDR3 length: 11 amino acids. Trimming removed 3 bases at V and 11 bases at J, with 13 bases between. In nucleotides, the CDR3 is TGCAGTGCTAGGACAGCCTACGATCAGTACTTC. It is translated as CSARTAYDQYF.

This clone has ten or more counts. J is TRBJ1-2 and V is TRBV7-2, with 7 bases fitting TRBD1. The V and J ends lost 6 bases and 3 bases, in that order; junction bases with no gene match: 13. CDR1 and CDR2 (germline): SGHTA, FQGNSA. The CDR3 loop spans 16 amino acids. CDR3 DNA: TGTGCCAGCAGTCCAAGGCCAACAGGGGCGCACTATGGCTACACCTTC. Its protein product is CASSPRPTGAHYGYTF.

The gene calls are TRBV7-9 and TRBJ2-5; the match to TRBD2 covers 12 bases. The CDR3 length is 16 residues. Trimming at V came to 2 bases and at J to 4 bases, leaving 5 bases not matched to a gene. Germline V gives CDR1 SEHNR, CDR2 FQNEAQ (reference sequence). The CDR3 region is CASSLFASGRGETQYF. For the CDR3, the DNA is TGTGCCAGCAGCTTATTTGCTAGCGGGAGGGGAGAGACCCAGTACTTC.

The CDR3 region is CATSGAGDTDTQYF. CDR3 in DNA: TGTGCCACCAGCGGGGCAGGGGACACAGATACGCAGTATTTT. V and J are TRBV2 and TRBJ2-3; possible D gene TRBD2, 7 bases. V lost 10 bases and J 2 bases, leaving 16 bases between the germline ends. Germline CDR1 reads SNHLY; CDR2 reads FYNNEI. This CDR3 is 14 amino acids long.

The V call is TRBV9, the J call TRBJ2-5, with D unclear. Germline V gives CDR1 SGDLS, CDR2 YYNGEE. Trimming cost V 3 bases and J 5 bases, with 11 bases left between them. CDR3 length equals 13 residues. The CDR3 is CASSGAGRETQYF. The CDR3 DNA reads as TGTGCCAGCAGCGGGGCAGGTCGGGAGACCCAGTACTTC. Drawing the rest from reference TRBV9 and TRBJ2-5, the complete variable domain is DSGVTQTPKHLITATGQRVTLRCSPRSGDLSVYWYQQSLDQGLQFLIQYYNGEERAKGNILERFSAQQFPDLHSELNLSSLELGDSALYFCASSGAGRETQYFGPGTRLLVL.

As to this clone: It is likely a read error: a sequence one base away is far more abundant. The gene calls are TRBV4-1 and TRBJ2-3; D gene unclear. This CDR3 is built from 13 residues. The germline CDR1 and CDR2 sequences are MGHRA and YSYEKL. Trimming removed 3 bases from V and 3 bases from J, with 7 bases in between. CDR3 bases: TGCGCCAGCAGCCACCACCGGACAGATACGCAGTATTTT. This gives the protein CASSHHRTDTQYF.

The rearrangement joins TRBV19 to TRBJ2-2, with 8 bases that match TRBD2. The length of the CDR3 is 17 residues. CDR1 LNHDA and CDR2 SQIVND come from the germline V gene (reference sequence). Losses at the gene ends were 3 bases for V and 6 bases for J; bases not matched to a gene: 12. The CDR3 is CASSIPPLAGYPGELFF. The CDR3 DNA is TGTGCCAGTAGTATCCCCCCCCTAGCGGGTTATCCCGGGGAGCTGTTTTTT.

The CDR3 protein is CASSPQTGFYGYTF. The CDR3 coding sequence is TGTGCCAGCAGCCCACAGACAGGGTTCTATGGCTACACCTTC. The chain links TRBV7-9 to TRBJ1-2; 7 positions match TRBD1. The J segment lost 4 bases and the V segment lost 5 bases, leaving 7 bases of the junction unmatched. The CDR3 runs to 14 residues. Germline CDR1 is SEHNR and CDR2 is FQNEAQ (reference sequence).

V usage is TRBV18 and J usage is TRBJ2-7; 7 positions match TRBD1. This CDR3 has 14 amino acids. The trim removed 5 bases at V and 5 bases at J, leaving 9 bases unmatched. Germline V gives CDR1 KGHSH, CDR2 LQKENI. CDR3 nucleotide sequence: TGTGCCAGCTCAGCCGGACAGGAGTTCGACGAGCAGTACTTC. It yields the protein CASSAGQEFDEQYF.

The sample holds one count of this clone. A far larger clone is one nucleotide away, so this likely arose from a read error. This chain uses TRBV29-1 with TRBJ2-3; a possible D gene is TRBD2 (6 bases). The CDR3 covers 14 residues. The V gene's germline CDR1 is SQVTM and CDR2 ANQGSEA. The CDR3 loop reads CRVFGGPEVDTQYF. CDR3 DNA sequence: TGCAGAGTTTTCGGGGGTCCTGAGGTAGATACGCAGTATTTT.

Details on this clone: With a far larger clone one base away, a read error is the likely cause. Other DNA variants within this sample encode the same CDR3. The chain joins TRBV27 to TRBJ2-3; 8 bases map to TRBD1. Germline values: CDR1 MNHEY, CDR2 SMNVEV (reference sequence). CDR3 length equals 14 residues. CDR3: CASSLTGALDTQYF. In DNA, the CDR3 is TGTGCCAGCAGTCTGACAGGGGCATTAGATACGCAGTACTTT.

About this clone: Relative to the germline gene, one junction end is altered; a read error may explain this. The CDR3 protein is CSWSLQIYQETQYF. The CDR3 region has the DNA TGTTCCTGGAGCCTACAGATCTACCAAGAGACCCAGTACTTC. The gene calls are TRBV30 and TRBJ2-5; D gene ambiguous. The CDR3 runs 14 residues. Germline CDR1 is GTSNPN and CDR2 is SVGIG (reference sequence).

In its sample, this clone was seen once. A much larger clone differs from this one at a single base, so this may be a read error. The CDR3 loop reads CASSQKALAGAADTQYF. CDR3 coding DNA: TGTGCCAGCTCACAAAAGGCCCTAGCGGGAGCCGCAGATACGCAGTATTTT. The rearrangement links TRBV18 to TRBJ2-3; 10 bases fit TRBD2. J was trimmed by 4 bases and V by 4 bases; bases with no gene match: 11. CDR3 length: 17 residues. The germline V gene encodes CDR1 KGHSH and CDR2 LQKENI.

Turning to this clone: The junction departs from the called germline gene at one end, perhaps through a read error. This rearrangement joins TRBV18 to TRBJ1-1; D might be TRBD1 (6 bases). The CDR3 has 15 residues. Germline V gene data show CDR1 as KGHSH and CDR2 as LQKENI. In nucleotides, the CDR3 is TGTGCCAGCTCCCCACTCGGGGGGCAGGGCACTGAAGCTTTCTTT. Translated: CASSPLGGQGTEAFF. The full variable domain, with the rest looked up from reference TRBV18 and TRBJ1-1, is NAGVMQNPRHLVRRRGQEARLRCSPMKGHSHVYWYRQLPEEGLKFMVYLQKENIIDESGMPKERFSAEFPKEGPSILRIQQVVRGDSAAYFCASSPLGGQGTEAFFGQGTRLTVV.

This clone was counted a few times. The rearrangement uses TRBV18 and TRBJ2-2, with D possibly being TRBD2 (5 bases). V lost 0 bases to trimming and J lost 4 bases, with 12 bases between them. The CDR3 sequence is 16 residues long. Germline V gives CDR1 KGHSH, CDR2 LQKENI. The CDR3 coding sequence is TGTGCCAGCTCACCACCCCGACTACAACCCACCGGGGAGCTGTTTTTT. Protein: CASSPPRLQPTGELFF.